The clone carrying this T cell receptor beta chain was observed a few times. These data are taken from a study of T-cell reconstitution after alpha-beta-depleted transplantation in children. Molecular barcoding with unique molecular identifiers was used for the TCRbeta library. TCRdb used MiXCR to reprocess the PCR reads, holding one entry per CDR3 protein. Among about 610,000 distinct CDR3 sequences listed, about 10% were seen once. CDR3 length equals 16 residues. CDR1 and CDR2 from the germline V gene are SGHRS and YFSETQ. With 0 bases clipped from V and 4 bases from J, the junction kept 4 bases outside the gene matches.

The clonotype was recovered from a human donor who donated a stem cell graft to a child with acute myeloid leukemia. This specimen consisted of PBMCs from the stem cell graft donor, obtained from the stem cell graft. The chain is built from TRBV5-1 and TRBJ2-6; 7 positions match TRBD1. CDR3 in amino acids: CASSLVTGTGANVLTF. As DNA, the CDR3 is TGCGCCAGCAGCTTGGTGACAGGGACCGGGGCCAACGTCCTGACTTTC.